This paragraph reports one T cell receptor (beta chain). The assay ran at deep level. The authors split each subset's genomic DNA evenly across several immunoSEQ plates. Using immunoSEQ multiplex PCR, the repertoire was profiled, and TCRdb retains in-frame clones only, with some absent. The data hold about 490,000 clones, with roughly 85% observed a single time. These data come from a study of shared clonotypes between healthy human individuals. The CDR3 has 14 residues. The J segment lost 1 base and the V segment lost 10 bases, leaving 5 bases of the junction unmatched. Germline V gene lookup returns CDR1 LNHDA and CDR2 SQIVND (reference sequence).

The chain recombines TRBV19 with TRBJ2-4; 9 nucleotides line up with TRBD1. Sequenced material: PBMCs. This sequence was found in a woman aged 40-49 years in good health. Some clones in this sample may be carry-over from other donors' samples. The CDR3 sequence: CATRGQGAKNIQYF. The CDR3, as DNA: TGTGCCACAAGGGGACAGGGCGCCAAAAACATTCAGTACTTC.